The next 25 T cell receptor beta chains were all read from a single sample in a study of persistence of HIV-infected CD4 T cells. Their target antigens are unknown. An overlapping HIV-1 Gag peptide pool stimulated these cells at approximately 1 ug/peptide/mL. CD40L/CD69 double-negative CD45RO-high memory CD4+ T cells were collected. The immunoSEQ assay was version 4, run in survey mode. The method was immunoSEQ multiplex PCR; TCRdb's version includes in-frame clones alone and lacks a portion of them. The sample contains approximately 39,000 clones, 82% of which appear only once. The material sequenced was cultured CD4+ T cells from PBMCs, taken from a patient who received antiretroviral therapy. The receptors were gathered from an adult with HIV. The donor label of this sample is uncertain.

The sample holds one count of this clone. V and J are TRBV7-3 and TRBJ2-7, with 11 bases fitting TRBD2. V lost 4 bases to trimming and J lost 3 bases; unmatched junction nucleotides: 5. CDR1 and CDR2 (germline): SGHTA, FQGTGA. The CDR3 length is 15 residues. Here the CDR3 reads CASSYLAGGIYEQYF. CDR3 bases: TGTGCCAGCAGCTACCTAGCGGGGGGCATCTACGAGCAGTACTTC.

This rearrangement joins TRBV25-1 to TRBJ1-1; 7 positions match TRBD1. The CDR3 totals 13 residues. V gave up 8 bases and J gave up 5 bases; unmatched junction bases: 8. CDR1 MGHDK and CDR2 SYGVNS come from the germline V gene. The CDR3 spells CASHPGGQTEAFF. DNA of the CDR3: TGTGCCAGCCACCCAGGGGGACAGACTGAAGCTTTCTTT.

The rearrangement uses TRBV5-8 and TRBJ2-3; D is uncertain. Germline values: CDR1 SGHTS, CDR2 YDEGEE. The CDR3 totals 12 residues. Trimming stripped 3 bases from V and 7 bases from J, with 9 bases between. The CDR3 reads CASSSTVYTQYF. CDR3 in DNA: TGTGCCAGCAGCTCGACGGTTTATACGCAGTATTTT. Combining the CDR3 with reference TRBV5-8 and TRBJ2-3 gives the whole variable domain EAGVTQSPTHLIKTRGQQATLRCSPISGHTSVYWYQQALGLGLQFLLWYDEGEERNRGNFPPRFSGRQFPNYSSELNVNALELEDSALYLCASSSTVYTQYFGPGTRLTVL.

The chain employs TRBV6-5 and TRBJ1-1; D remains unclear. Germline V gene data show CDR1 as MNHEY and CDR2 as SVGAGI. The CDR3 is 13 amino acids. The V end lost 11 bases, the J end lost 4 bases, and 17 bases lay between the germline ends. CDR3 protein: CASRGWGGTEAFF. CDR3 DNA sequence: TGTGCCTCCCGAGGGTGGGGAGGCACTGAAGCTTTCTTT.

The chain combines TRBV6-4 with TRBJ2-2; no clear D. Per germline, CDR1 MRHNA and CDR2 SNTAGT. This CDR3 contains 12 residues. V lost 6 bases, J lost 7 bases, and 9 bases lay in between. Here the CDR3 reads CASSSDGGELFF. CDR3 DNA: TGTGCCAGCAGCTCTGACGGCGGGGAGCTGTTTTTT.

The sample holds a few counts of this clone. The chain couples TRBV19 to TRBJ2-1; TRBD2 matches 12 bases. CDR1 is LNHDA and CDR2 is SQIVND in the germline V gene (reference sequence). V trimming: 8 bases; J trimming: 12 bases; junction bases outside the gene matches: 17. The CDR3 length is 16 residues. The DNA for the CDR3 is TGTGCCAGTGGGCCCCCGACTAGCGGGGGTCCGGGGGGGCAGTTCTTC. It translates to CASGPPTSGGPGGQFF.

The rearrangement links TRBV2 to TRBJ1-2; 11 nucleotides line up with TRBD1. The J segment lost 7 bases and the V segment lost 2 bases, leaving 6 bases of the junction unmatched. The CDR3 is 15 amino acids. The V gene's germline CDR1 is SNHLY and CDR2 FYNNEI. CDR3 DNA: TGTGCCAGCAGTGAATTAGGACAGGGGGCGGTTGGCTACACCTTC. Translation gives CASSELGQGAVGYTF.

The V and J genes are TRBV19 and TRBJ2-2, with TRBD2 matching over 8 bases. The CDR3 has 15 residues. Germline V gene data show CDR1 as LNHDA and CDR2 as SQIVND (reference sequence). Unmatched junction bases numbered 5, after V lost 6 bases and J lost 2 bases. CDR3 region: CASSTGGANTGELFF. CDR3 bases: TGTGCCAGTAGCACGGGGGGGGCAAACACCGGGGAGCTGTTTTTT.

This sequence joins TRBV5-4 and TRBJ1-2, with 7 bases matching TRBD1. V lost 2 bases to trimming and J lost 2 bases; unmatched junction nucleotides: 3. The germline V gene encodes CDR1 SGHNT and CDR2 YYREEE (reference sequence). The CDR3 is 14 amino acids. CDR3 sequence (DNA): TGTGCCAGCAGCTTTGGACAGGCCAACTATGGCTACACCTTC. The encoded protein is CASSFGQANYGYTF.

The chain joins TRBV18 to TRBJ1-2, with D tentatively TRBD1 (5 bases). CDR3 length: 13 amino acids. Germline-derived CDR1 and CDR2 are KGHSH and LQKENI. The V end lost 6 bases, the J end lost 1 base, and 9 bases lay between the germline ends. The CDR3 coding sequence is TGTGCCAGCTCGCCAGACAGTAACTATGGCTACACCTTC. Amino acid sequence: CASSPDSNYGYTF.

This clone was picked up one time. CDR3 sequence reads: CAISGTGNSPLHF. Here the CDR3 DNA reads TGTGCCATCAGTGGGACTGGAAATTCACCCCTCCACTTT. The chain employs TRBV10-3 and TRBJ1-6; D ambiguous. CDR3 length equals 13 residues. Germline values: CDR1 ENHRY, CDR2 SYGVKD. Trimming pared 4 bases from V and 7 bases from J, leaving 8 bases between.

The CDR3 loop is CASHPGGDYGYTF. The DNA of the CDR3 is TGTGCCAGCCACCCAGGGGGGGACTATGGCTACACCTTC. V and J are TRBV2 and TRBJ1-2; 7 bases align to TRBD1. CDR3 length: 13 amino acids. Per germline, CDR1 SNHLY and CDR2 FYNNEI. Losses at the gene ends were 8 bases for V and 3 bases for J; bases not matched to a gene: 6.

The rearrangement uses TRBV29-1 and TRBJ2-5; 8 nucleotides match TRBD1. Losses at the gene ends were 5 bases for V and 6 bases for J; bases not matched to a gene: 8. The length of the CDR3 is 13 residues. Looked up from germline, CDR1 is SQVTM and CDR2 is ANQGSEA. The CDR3, as DNA: TGCAGCGTTCTAGAGACAGGGGAGAAGACCCAGTACTTC. Amino acid sequence: CSVLETGEKTQYF.

The CDR3 bases are TGCGCCAGCAGCCAAGCCGGATTAAATCAGCCCCAGCATTTT. This gives the protein CASSQAGLNQPQHF. The V and J genes are TRBV4-1 and TRBJ1-5, with D hard to call. The germline V and J ends were trimmed by 1 base and 4 bases, with 8 bases remaining between them. This CDR3 contains 14 residues. CDR1 is MGHRA, CDR2 YSYEKL, per germline.

This clone has a single count. This chain joins TRBV2 and TRBJ1-4; D is unresolved. The CDR3 has 15 amino acids. The germline V gene has CDR1 SNHLY and CDR2 FYNNEI. V lost 2 bases and J lost 3, with 10 bases in between. The CDR3 nucleotides read TGTGCCAGCAGTGAACTCCGGGGAGCTAATGAAAAACTGTTTTTT. Its protein is CASSELRGANEKLFF.

This chain links TRBV7-8 with TRBJ1-4; D uncertain. Trimming shortened V by 5 bases and J by 3 bases, and 13 bases separated the two germline ends. Germline values: CDR1 SGHVS, CDR2 FQNEAQ. The CDR3 is made up of 15 amino acids. The CDR3 loop reads CASSLDLGSNEKLFF. In DNA, the CDR3 is TGTGCCAGCAGCCTAGATTTGGGGTCTAATGAAAAACTGTTTTTT.

This chain joins TRBV12-3 or TRBV12-4 and TRBJ1-2; no firm D call. V was shortened by 1 base and J by 6 bases, with 9 bases between the two germline ends. CDR3 length: 13 residues. The CDR3 coding sequence is TGTGCCAGCAGTTTAGTTCTGAAGGATGGCTACACCTTC. Its translation is CASSLVLKDGYTF.

J is TRBJ1-1 and V is TRBV15; 7 bases agree with TRBD1. Germline trimming cut 3 bases from V and 1 base from J; bases unmatched to any gene: 5. Germline CDR1 LNHNV, CDR2 YYDKDF (reference sequence). CDR3 length: 15 residues. The CDR3 spells CATSRKTGKNTEAFF. As DNA, the CDR3 is TGTGCCACCAGCAGGAAGACAGGGAAGAACACTGAAGCTTTCTTT.

The rearrangement joins TRBV19 to TRBJ1-6; D perhaps matches TRBD1 (6 bases). The germline CDR1 and CDR2 sequences are LNHDA and SQIVND (reference sequence). The CDR3 is 14 residues long. The ends were cut back, 7 bases at V and 9 bases at J, with 16 bases in the middle. CDR3 region: CASKSAGEASPLHF. CDR3 nucleotide sequence: TGTGCCAGTAAGTCGGCAGGGGAGGCTTCACCCCTCCACTTT. The full variable domain, with the rest looked up from reference TRBV19 and TRBJ1-6, is DGGITQSPKYLFRKEGQNVTLSCEQNLNHDAMYWYRQDPGQGLRLIYYSQIVNDFQKGDIAEGYSVSREKKESFPLTVTSAQKNPTAFYLCASKSAGEASPLHFGNGTRLTVT.

This chain links TRBV5-5 with TRBJ2-7, with no clear D. Germline loops: CDR1 SGHKS, CDR2 YYEKEE (reference sequence). V was trimmed by 0 bases and J by 4 bases, leaving 5 bases between them. The CDR3 covers 12 residues. This chain's CDR3 is CASSLEGYEQYF. CDR3 coding DNA: TGTGCCAGCAGCTTGGAGGGATACGAGCAGTACTTC.

The J gene is TRBJ1-1, the V gene TRBV30; 10 nucleotides align to TRBD1. Germline CDR1 and CDR2: GTSNPN and SVGIG (reference sequence). Germline trimming cut 2 bases from V and 4 bases from J; bases unmatched to any gene: 13. This CDR3 is built from 17 residues. The CDR3 nucleotides read TGTGCCTGGAGTCACGGGGACAGGGGAACGGTCAGCACTGAAGCTTTCTTT. Translating it yields CAWSHGDRGTVSTEAFF.

This chain uses TRBV19 with TRBJ1-2, with 8 bases lining up with TRBD1. Per germline, CDR1 LNHDA and CDR2 SQIVND (reference sequence). CDR3 length: 16 amino acids. J gave up 0 bases and V 4 bases, and 7 bases lay outside the gene matches. The CDR3 bases are TGTGCCAGTAGTACCGGGACAGGATCCTCTAACTATGGCTACACCTTC. It specifies CASSTGTGSSNYGYTF.

The rearrangement joins TRBV6-5 to TRBJ2-2; TRBD1 or TRBD2 may be the D gene (5 bases each). The germline V gene encodes CDR1 MNHEY and CDR2 SVGAGI. The CDR3 is 14 amino acids. V lost 7 bases and J lost 6, with 15 bases in between. This chain's CDR3 is CASIRQWDAGELFF. The CDR3 nucleotides are TGTGCCAGCATTAGACAGTGGGACGCCGGGGAGCTGTTTTTT.

The chain is built from TRBV5-5 and TRBJ1-2; a weak D match, TRBD1 (5 bases). Germline assignment: CDR1 SGHKS and CDR2 YYEKEE (reference sequence). V gave up 0 bases and J gave up 3 bases, with 9 bases separating them. The CDR3 has 14 residues. The CDR3 DNA reads as TGTGCCAGCAGCTTGGTCGGGACGGACTATGGCTACACCTTC. It encodes CASSLVGTDYGYTF.

The rearrangement joins TRBV18 to TRBJ2-7; 8 bases fit TRBD1. Per germline, CDR1 KGHSH and CDR2 LQKENI. V trimming: 4 bases; J trimming: 3 bases; junction bases outside the gene matches: 5. The CDR3 consists of 14 residues. The CDR3 nucleotides read TGTGCCAGCTCACTCGGACAGGGTCGCTACGAGCAGTACTTC. Its protein product is CASSLGQGRYEQYF.